This T cell receptor (beta chain) was found in a study of T cell responses to AZD1222 COVID-19 vaccine. As for this clone: What it binds is unknown.

Study-level findings and limits: Two doses of AZD1222 preceded a rise in Spike-specific TCR breadth and depth.

CDR1 and CDR2 from the germline V gene are SGHTA and FQGNSA. The CDR3 extends over 14 amino acids. The V and J ends lost 1 base and 4 bases respectively, with 10 bases between them. Data came from immunoSEQ multiplex PCR; TCRdb stores just in-frame clones and leaves some out. Here the sample spans roughly 120,000 clones, 90% to 95% being singletons. This sequence was found in an adult in good health. This specimen consisted of peripheral blood, obtained on day 0 of AZD1222 vaccination. This chain joins TRBV7-2 and TRBJ1-1; possibly TRBD1 for D (5 bases). The DNA of the CDR3 is TGTGCCAGCAGCTTAGAAGAGGGGAGCACTGAAGCTTTCTTT. Amino acid sequence: CASSLEEGSTEAFF.